These 28 T cell receptor beta chains came from one sample sequenced in a study of somatic mutations in cytotoxic T cells in rheumatoid arthritis. Produced via immunoSEQ multiplex PCR; TCRdb's table is partial and in-frame only. The table lists almost 7,500 clones, 74% of them singletons. Material for sequencing was CD8+ T cells sorted from blood. These receptors were collected from an adult with rheumatoid arthritis.

This clone appeared a few times. The chain joins TRBV2 to TRBJ1-6, with D perhaps TRBD1 (5 bases). Per the germline V gene, CDR1 is SNHLY and CDR2 is FYNNEI. The CDR3 has 14 amino acids. Between the trimmed V and J ends, which lost 7 bases and 13 bases, there was a span of 20 bases. The CDR3 here is CASTSQGVGTPLHF. CDR3 nucleotide sequence: TGTGCCAGCACTTCCCAGGGAGTGGGGACGCCCCTCCACTTT.

The chain combines TRBV6-4 with TRBJ2-6, with a possible D match to TRBD2 (7 bases). Germline V gene lookup returns CDR1 MRHNA and CDR2 SNTAGT. The germline V and J ends were trimmed by 7 bases and 0 bases, with 25 bases remaining between them. The CDR3 length is 20 residues. CDR3 sequence: CASTGRGGHPFSSGANVLTF. CDR3 nucleotides: TGTGCCAGCACCGGAAGGGGGGGACACCCATTTTCCTCTGGGGCCAACGTCCTGACTTTC.

The V gene is TRBV6-6, the J gene TRBJ1-2; D possibly corresponds to TRBD1 (5 bases). Germline V gene lookup returns CDR1 MNHNY and CDR2 SVGAGI (reference sequence). This CDR3 is built from 13 residues. Between the trimmed V and J ends, which lost 0 bases and 4 bases, there was a span of 6 bases. CDR3 loop: CASSYSDSYGYTF. The CDR3 nucleotides are TGTGCCAGCAGTTACTCCGACAGCTATGGCTACACCTTC.

This clone was seen more than once but under ten times. This rearrangement joins TRBV27 to TRBJ1-5, with unresolved D. V was shortened by 8 bases and J by 4 bases, with 6 bases between the two germline ends. This CDR3 has 11 residues. Germline CDR1 is MNHEY and CDR2 is SMNVEV (reference sequence). CDR3 region: CASGVNQPQHF. The CDR3 coding sequence is TGTGCCAGCGGGGTTAATCAGCCCCAGCATTTT.

The chain combines TRBV5-5 with TRBJ2-7; D might be TRBD2 (7 bases). The CDR3 runs 17 residues. Looked up from germline, CDR1 is SGHKS and CDR2 is YYEKEE (reference sequence). Trimming took off 0 bases at V and 2 bases at J, with 18 bases between the two ends. In DNA, the CDR3 is TGTGCCAGCAGCTTGGATCCGCAGGGAGGGGGGCCCTACGAGCAGTACTTC. Encoded protein: CASSLDPQGGGPYEQYF.

For the CDR3, the DNA is TGTGCCAGCTTGTTCTATGGCTACACCTTC. Protein: CASLFYGYTF. J is TRBJ1-2 and V is TRBV2; D is unresolved. The CDR3 extends over 10 amino acids. Germline V gives CDR1 SNHLY, CDR2 FYNNEI. Trimming shortened V by 8 bases and J by 4 bases, and 5 bases separated the two germline ends.

This chain joins TRBV27 and TRBJ2-7; TRBD2 aligns across 10 bases. Germline CDR1 and CDR2: MNHEY and SMNVEV (reference sequence). V lost 3 bases, J lost 0 bases, and 11 bases stayed unmatched. The CDR3 has 18 residues. CDR3 sequence (DNA): TGTGCCAGCAGTTTGTCGGGACTAGCGACTCCCTCCTCCTACGAGCAGTACTTC. Amino acids: CASSLSGLATPSSYEQYF.

The J gene is TRBJ2-1, the V gene TRBV29-1; 7 bases are a match to TRBD2. The CDR3 runs to 18 residues. The V gene's germline CDR1 is SQVTM and CDR2 ANQGSEA. After removal of 3 bases from V and 5 bases from J, the junction contained 19 bases not matched to a gene. This CDR3 is CSVDAGLADTIFHNEQFF. The CDR3 bases are TGCAGCGTTGATGCCGGCCTAGCGGACACTATATTCCACAATGAGCAGTTCTTC.

This sequence joins TRBV19 and TRBJ1-5; 7 bases align to TRBD1. With V trimmed by 5 bases and J by 3 bases, 7 bases remained unmatched. The CDR3 loop spans 15 amino acids. Germline V gene lookup returns CDR1 LNHDA and CDR2 SQIVND (reference sequence). The CDR3 loop is CASSRMGQTNQPQHF. CDR3 in DNA: TGTGCCAGTAGTCGGATGGGACAGACCAATCAGCCCCAGCATTTT.

The V and J genes are TRBV19 and TRBJ2-6; TRBD1 matches 7 bases. Trimming took 5 bases from V and 0 from J; bases not matched to a gene: 4. Germline V gene data show CDR1 as LNHDA and CDR2 as SQIVND (reference sequence). The CDR3 covers 16 residues. CDR3 in amino acids: CASSVGTASGANVLTF. The CDR3 bases are TGTGCCAGTAGTGTCGGGACAGCCTCTGGGGCCAACGTCCTGACTTTC.

V is TRBV7-2 and J is TRBJ1-2; TRBD1 matches at 8 bases. The CDR3 covers 14 residues. Looked up from germline, CDR1 is SGHTA and CDR2 is FQGNSA. The V and J ends lost 8 bases and 4 bases, in that order; junction bases with no gene match: 9. The CDR3 sequence: CASQLLDRVYGYTF. DNA for the CDR3: TGTGCCAGCCAACTACTGGACAGGGTCTATGGCTACACCTTC.

Note on this clone: Here the CDR3 omits its conserved ending phenylalanine or tryptophan, so a read error is the likely source. Because the CDR3's place on the DNA is in doubt, the DNA is left out and the CDR3 is given as listed by TCRdb. The J gene is TRBJ2-7, the V gene TRBV5-8; the table assigns TRBD1, which was not confirmed against the DNA. CDR1 SGHTS and CDR2 YDEGEE come from the germline V gene. 10 amino acids form the CDR3, both terminal residues included. The CDR3 loop reads CASSLTGGED.

The chain joins TRBV28 to TRBJ1-1, with D tentatively TRBD1 (6 bases). The germline gives CDR1 MDHEN, CDR2 SYDVKM. There are 16 residues in the CDR3. V was cut by 2 bases and J by 3 bases, with 16 bases left in between. CDR3 residues: CASSLRGVGRDTEAFF. CDR3 coding DNA: TGTGCCAGCAGTTTAAGGGGGGTGGGACGGGACACTGAAGCTTTCTTT.

The rearrangement links TRBV7-2 to TRBJ2-2; the match to TRBD1 covers 9 bases. Germline V gives CDR1 SGHTA, CDR2 FQGNSA. V shed 0 bases, J shed 3 bases, and the junction held 2 bases outside the gene matches. The CDR3 is 16 amino acids. CDR3 bases: TGTGCCAGCAGCTTAGCGGGGACAGGGTACACCGGGGAGCTGTTTTTT. Amino acid sequence: CASSLAGTGYTGELFF.

The rearrangement joins TRBV5-1 to TRBJ2-7; possibly TRBD2 for D (5 bases). Per the germline V gene, CDR1 is SGHRS and CDR2 is YFSETQ. Trimming pared 4 bases from V and 4 bases from J, leaving 6 bases between. The length of the CDR3 is 11 residues. The CDR3 sequence is CASSRGYEQYF. The CDR3 region has the DNA TGCGCCAGCAGCCGAGGGTACGAGCAGTACTTC.

This clone occurred once. One end of the junction fails to match germline, which may point to a read error. This chain connects TRBV7-9 to TRBJ2-7; TRBD2 is a possible D gene (5 bases). CDR1 is SEHNR and CDR2 is FQNEAQ in the germline V gene (reference sequence). The CDR3 totals 8 residues. The CDR3 reads CASSPRAF. CDR3 coding DNA: TGTGCCAGCAGCCCGAGGGCCTTC.

The chain has TRBV19 and TRBJ2-7; D is undetermined. The germline CDR1 and CDR2 sequences are LNHDA and SQIVND (reference sequence). CDR3 size: 14 residues. The V end was cut by 7 bases, the J end by 0 bases, with 13 bases between. Here the CDR3 reads CASTHGRNSYEQYF. DNA of the CDR3: TGTGCCAGTACACATGGACGGAACTCCTACGAGCAGTACTTC.

The genes are TRBV5-1 and TRBJ2-1, with TRBD2 as a possible D gene (6 bases). Germline V gene lookup returns CDR1 SGHRS and CDR2 YFSETQ. The CDR3 spans 14 residues. Trimming took off 4 bases at V and 8 bases at J, with 16 bases between the two ends. The CDR3 region is CASSRGKVPDEQFF. For the CDR3, the DNA is TGCGCCAGCAGCCGGGGGAAGGTCCCGGATGAGCAGTTCTTC.

This chain joins TRBV25-1 and TRBJ1-2, with a possible D match to TRBD1 (5 bases). Deletions cut 2 bases from V and 6 bases from J, with 10 bases between. The CDR3 length is 13 residues. The germline V gene has CDR1 MGHDK and CDR2 SYGVNS. The CDR3 region is CASSEQTGHGYTF. In nucleotides, the CDR3 is TGTGCCAGCAGTGAACAAACGGGGCATGGCTACACCTTC.

This clone was detected a few times. This chain joins TRBV7-2 and TRBJ2-7; 8 bases match TRBD2. J was trimmed by 0 bases and V by 5 bases; bases with no gene match: 0. The germline gives CDR1 SGHTA, CDR2 FQGNSA. The CDR3 is 13 amino acids. CDR3 sequence (DNA): TGTGCCAGCAGCCGGGGGGGCTCCTACGAGCAGTACTTC. Amino acid sequence: CASSRGGSYEQYF.

The chain couples TRBV18 to TRBJ1-1; TRBD1 aligns across 8 bases. This CDR3 has 15 amino acids. The ends lost 0 bases at V and 1 base at J; junction bases unmatched: 1. Germline V CDR1 and CDR2: KGHSH, LQKENI. CDR3 DNA sequence: TGTGCCAGCTCACCACCGGGACAGGCGAACACTGAAGCTTTCTTT. It specifies CASSPPGQANTEAFF.

This chain links TRBV14 with TRBJ2-7, with D possibly being TRBD1 (5 bases). This CDR3 spans 17 amino acids. The V end was cut by 0 bases, the J end by 3 bases, with 18 bases between. Germline V gives CDR1 SGHDN, CDR2 FVKESK. The CDR3 protein is CASSQEMKLGRDYEQYF. CDR3 sequence (DNA): TGTGCCAGCAGCCAAGAAATGAAACTTGGCAGGGACTACGAGCAGTACTTC.

The V and J genes are TRBV10-2 and TRBJ2-2; D is unresolved. The CDR3 has 13 residues. Trimming stripped 5 bases from V and 6 bases from J, with 10 bases between. The germline V gene encodes CDR1 WSHSY and CDR2 SAAADI. CDR3 nucleotide sequence: TGCGCCAGCAGTTGGTTACGATCCGGGGAGCTGTTTTTT. Protein sequence: CASSWLRSGELFF.

The chain links TRBV7-8 to TRBJ1-5; tentatively, D is TRBD1 (5 bases). The CDR3 length is 15 residues. Germline-derived CDR1 and CDR2 are SGHVS and FQNEAQ. Trimming left V 5 bases short and J 6 bases short, with 17 bases between. CDR3 sequence: CASSPGGALIQPQHF. CDR3 sequence (DNA): TGTGCCAGCAGCCCGGGGGGTGCCTTGATTCAGCCCCAGCATTTT.

The chain combines TRBV7-9 with TRBJ1-2; D not certain. V was clipped by 1 base and J by 4 bases, with 7 bases between them. This CDR3 region has 13 residues. Germline-derived CDR1 and CDR2 are SEHNR and FQNEAQ (reference sequence). The CDR3 coding sequence is TGTGCCAGCAGCTTAGAAAGCTTCTATGGCTACACCTTC. Its protein product is CASSLESFYGYTF.

The chain uses TRBV10-3 and TRBJ1-5; TRBD1 agrees at 10 bases. Germline CDR1 reads ENHRY; CDR2 reads SYGVKD. J gave up 0 bases and V 9 bases, and 2 bases lay outside the gene matches. This CDR3 comprises 14 residues. The CDR3 bases are TGTGCCATGGGGACAGGGGATAGCAATCAGCCCCAGCATTTT. This sequence encodes CAMGTGDSNQPQHF.

The J gene is TRBJ2-7, the V gene TRBV7-2, with 8 positions matching TRBD2. V shed 4 bases, J shed 4 bases, and the junction held 6 bases outside the gene matches. CDR1 SGHTA and CDR2 FQGNSA come from the germline V gene. This CDR3 spans 14 amino acids. The CDR3 sequence is CASSSTGGGYEQYF. CDR3 sequence (DNA): TGTGCCAGCAGCTCTACCGGGGGGGGGTACGAGCAGTACTTC.

The CDR3 DNA reads TGCAGCGTTTTTTCCGGAGTATACGAGCAGTACTTC. Translation gives CSVFSGVYEQYF. The chain has TRBV29-1 and TRBJ2-5, with D unclear. The J call is doubtful: the DNA matches TRBJ2-7 better. CDR1 is SQVTM and CDR2 is ANQGSEA in the germline V gene. This CDR3 comprises 12 residues.